The 9 T cell receptor beta chains in this list originate from one sample, sequenced in a study of blood T cells in healthy people across ages (dated by TCRdb to about 2015). Libraries were constructed by 5' RACE. Reads for this sample came from an Illumina HiSeq 2500. The second PCR ran for roughly 7 to 12 cycles and used a J-beta primer mix along with a sample-barcoded 5' primer. TCRdb passed the public sequencing reads through fastp at Q25 and MiXCR, retaining productive beta sequences. Rows with one shared CDR3 protein collapse into an entry with the most common genes and DNA. A total of hundreds of thousands of distinct CDR3 sequences appear in this sample, 25% of them only once. 9.4% of the sample belongs to the ten largest clones. These data were likewise used in another study, on T cells of mothers and their children.

The material sequenced was blood. The receptors were gathered from a boy aged 5-17 years in good health.

This clonotype was seen a handful of times. V is TRBV5-1 and J is TRBJ2-2; 9 nucleotides match TRBD1. Per the germline V gene, CDR1 is SGHRS and CDR2 is YFSETQ. The length of the CDR3 is 14 residues. V shed 7 bases, J shed 6 bases, and the junction held 7 bases outside the gene matches. CDR3 sequence (DNA): TGCGCCAGCGGGTCCGGGACAGGGCCCGGGGAGCTGTTTTTT. It is translated as CASGSGTGPGELFF.

This clonotype was detected only a few times. The rearrangement links TRBV9 to TRBJ2-1; 10 positions agree with TRBD2. Germline V gene sequence: CDR1 SGDLS, CDR2 YYNGEE. This CDR3 contains 15 residues. V was pared by 5 bases and J by 1 base, with 3 bases of the junction left unmatched. The CDR3 DNA sequence: TGTGCCAGCAGGGGAGCGGGGGGGTCCTACAATGAGCAGTTCTTC. Its protein is CASRGAGGSYNEQFF.

This chain connects TRBV5-1 to TRBJ2-7; 9 bases line up with TRBD1. CDR3 length: 13 amino acids. The V and J ends lost 3 bases and 5 bases, in that order; junction bases with no gene match: 3. The V gene's germline CDR1 is SGHRS and CDR2 YFSETQ. In nucleotides, the CDR3 is TGCGCCAGCAGCTGGGGACAGGGAAACGAGCAGTACTTC. Amino acid sequence: CASSWGQGNEQYF.

This clonotype has more than one count but fewer than ten. The chain combines TRBV20-1 with TRBJ2-3; D is unclear. V was trimmed by 6 bases and J by 4 bases, leaving 14 bases between them. This CDR3 is 13 amino acids long. The V gene's germline CDR1 is DFQATT and CDR2 SNEGSKA (reference sequence). The CDR3, as DNA: TGCAGTGCCCTCGGGTCCGGCGCAGATACGCAGTATTTT. Its translation: CSALGSGADTQYF.

This clonotype was detected a few times. The CDR3 DNA follows: TGTGCCAGCAGTGACTTGTTCACTAGCTCCTACAATGAGCAGTTCTTC. It specifies CASSDLFTSSYNEQFF. This rearrangement joins TRBV6-4 to TRBJ2-1; D perhaps matches TRBD2 (5 bases). The CDR3 spans 16 residues. CDR1 MRHNA and CDR2 SNTAGT come from the germline V gene. V was clipped by 1 base and J by 0 bases, with 10 bases between them.

V and J are TRBV2 and TRBJ2-1, with a possible D match to TRBD2 (6 bases). Germline CDR1 reads SNHLY; CDR2 reads FYNNEI. This CDR3 contains 15 residues. Trimming shortened V by 3 bases and J by 0 bases, and 9 bases separated the two germline ends. In DNA, the CDR3 is TGTGCCAGCAGTGACTGGGGGGACTCCTACAATGAGCAGTTCTTC. Residues: CASSDWGDSYNEQFF.

The table lists this clonotype with a few counts. This sequence joins TRBV7-2 and TRBJ2-7, with D uncertain. The DNA end favors TRBJ2-1, so the J call may be wrong. The germline V gene encodes CDR1 SGHTA and CDR2 FQGNSA. The CDR3 totals 13 residues. The CDR3 spells CASSPLEYNEQFF. In nucleotides, the CDR3 is TGTGCCAGCAGCCCCCTAGAATACAATGAGCAGTTCTTC.

V and J are TRBV2 and TRBJ2-3; D gene ambiguous. V lost 2 bases, J lost 0 bases, and 9 bases lay in between. CDR1 is SNHLY, CDR2 FYNNEI, per germline. CDR3 size: 15 residues. CDR3 loop: CASSEYGSSTDTQYF. Written as DNA, the CDR3 is TGTGCCAGCAGTGAATACGGGTCTAGCACAGATACGCAGTATTTT.

This clonotype was observed once. The CDR3: CASSPWDSYEQYF. The CDR3 DNA sequence: TGTGCCAGCAGCCCCTGGGACTCCTACGAGCAGTACTTC. This chain links TRBV11-2 with TRBJ2-7; D gene unclear. The CDR3 is 13 amino acids. The ends were cut back, 5 bases at V and 0 bases at J, with 8 bases in the middle. Germline lookup yields CDR1 SGHAT and CDR2 FQNNGV.